Presented here are 10 T cell receptor beta chains from one specimen sequenced in a study. Each CDR3 protein gets one entry after TCRdb re-called the 5' RACE reads with MiXCR. Among tens of thousands of distinct CDR3 sequences listed, 22% were seen once. Sequenced: memory CD4+ T cells sorted from a lymph node. Subset described: memory CD4+ T cells, CD4+CD45RO+CD25-. The receptors derive from a female donor with breast cancer.

Comments on this clonotype: A much larger clonotype is one base distant, so this may be a read error. The chain joins TRBV10-3 to TRBJ2-7; D unresolved. Germline CDR1 ENHRY, CDR2 SYGVKD. V dropped 3 bases and J dropped 0 bases, with 15 bases sitting between them. The CDR3 consists of 16 residues. CDR3 residues: CAISDLGLGSSYEQYF. CDR3 coding DNA: TGTGCCATCAGTGATCTTGGGCTGGGTAGCTCCTACGAGCAGTACTTC.

This clonotype was seen at least ten times. The rearrangement links TRBV7-9 to TRBJ1-1, with TRBD1 matching over 7 bases. J gave up 7 bases and V 10 bases, and 9 bases lay outside the gene matches. CDR1 is SEHNR and CDR2 is FQNEAQ in the germline V gene (reference sequence). The CDR3 contains 12 residues. CDR3 coding DNA: TGTGCCACATCAAAGGGGACAGATGAAGCTTTCTTT. This sequence encodes CATSKGTDEAFF.

This clonotype was counted only a few times. V gene TRBV5-1 combines with J gene TRBJ1-3; tentative D call: TRBD1 (5 bases). The CDR3 consists of 13 residues. Germline assignment: CDR1 SGHRS and CDR2 YFSETQ. The V end lost 4 bases, the J end lost 4 bases, and 9 bases lay between the germline ends. The CDR3 sequence: CASSVGDGNTIYF. CDR3 nucleotide sequence: TGCGCCAGCAGCGTTGGGGACGGAAACACCATATATTTT.

This clonotype was seen repeatedly, ten times or more. The chain joins TRBV9 to TRBJ2-1; D is perhaps TRBD1 (5 bases). V lost 2 bases to trimming and J lost 6 bases, with 15 bases between them. This CDR3 region has 15 residues. Germline CDR1 SGDLS, CDR2 YYNGEE. In DNA form, the CDR3 reads TGTGCCAGCAGCGTGGGGCCCGAAAGGAGCAATGAGCAGTTCTTC. It translates to CASSVGPERSNEQFF.

There are a few counts of this clonotype. The genes are TRBV7-8 and TRBJ2-7; no reliable D call. Looked up from germline, CDR1 is SGHVS and CDR2 is FQNEAQ. V lost 2 bases, J lost 2 bases, and 7 bases lay in between. The CDR3 totals 13 residues. CDR3 sequence (DNA): TGTGCCAGCAGCTTAAGAAGCGCCTACGAGCAGTACTTC. Its translation is CASSLRSAYEQYF.

This clonotype has ten or more counts. The CDR3 region has the DNA TGTGCCACCAGCGGACAAAACAGCCACGGATCACCCCTCCACTTT. As protein: CATSGQNSHGSPLHF. This chain joins TRBV15 and TRBJ1-6, with D maybe TRBD1 (5 bases). The germline gives CDR1 LNHNV, CDR2 YYDKDF (reference sequence). CDR3 size: 15 residues. Deletions cut 5 bases from V and 10 bases from J, with 18 bases between.

V usage is TRBV6-5 and J usage is TRBJ2-7, with D hard to call. The V end was cut by 5 bases, the J end by 5 bases, with 13 bases between. Per germline, CDR1 MNHEY and CDR2 SVGAGI. The CDR3 loop spans 13 amino acids. CDR3 sequence (DNA): TGTGCCAGCAGTCCCCCGGTTGGGAACGAGCAGTACTTC. Protein product: CASSPPVGNEQYF.

This clonotype was counted between two and nine times. The junction and the germline gene differ at one end; a read error may be behind it. CDR3 nucleotide sequence: TGTGCCGGCAGGGCTTCCCAAGCCGGGGAGCTGTTTTTT. It codes for CAGRASQAGELFF. J is TRBJ2-2 and V is TRBV7-6; a possible D gene is TRBD1 (5 bases). The CDR3 length is 13 residues. Germline CDR1 is SGHVS and CDR2 is FNYEAQ.

This clonotype was seen only a few times. As DNA, the CDR3 is TGTGCCAGCAGCACGGACAGGGACCTTCGGGAGACCCAGTACTTC. It specifies CASSTDRDLRETQYF. The rearrangement links TRBV7-9 to TRBJ2-5, with TRBD1 identical over 8 bases. Trimming removed 5 bases from V and 5 bases from J; junction bases left unmatched: 10. The CDR3 consists of 15 residues. Germline V gene sequence: CDR1 SEHNR, CDR2 FQNEAQ (reference sequence).

This clonotype was picked up a small number of times. The rearrangement links TRBV14 to TRBJ2-3; a possible D gene is TRBD1 (6 bases). Trimming removed 0 bases at V and 8 bases at J, with 21 bases between. Germline assignment: CDR1 SGHDN and CDR2 FVKESK. The length of the CDR3 is 17 residues. The CDR3: CASSQEERGRGESTQYF. The CDR3 bases are TGTGCCAGCAGCCAAGAGGAACGTGGCAGGGGAGAGTCTACGCAGTATTTT.